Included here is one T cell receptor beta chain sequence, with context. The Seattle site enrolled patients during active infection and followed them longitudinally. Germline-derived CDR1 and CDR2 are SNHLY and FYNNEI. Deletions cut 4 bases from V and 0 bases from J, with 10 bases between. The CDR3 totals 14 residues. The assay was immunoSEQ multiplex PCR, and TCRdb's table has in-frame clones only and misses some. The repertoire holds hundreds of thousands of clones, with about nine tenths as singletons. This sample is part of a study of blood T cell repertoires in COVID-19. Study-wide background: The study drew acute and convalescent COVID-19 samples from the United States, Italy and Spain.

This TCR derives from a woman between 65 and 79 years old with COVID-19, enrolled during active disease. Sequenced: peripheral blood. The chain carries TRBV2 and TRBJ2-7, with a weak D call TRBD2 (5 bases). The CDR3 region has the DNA TGTGCCAGCAGTGCGCAAGGGAGCTCCTACGAGCAGTACTTC. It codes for CASSAQGSSYEQYF.